The clone carrying this T cell receptor beta chain was detected once. The data belong to a study of PD-L1 blockade in urothelial cancer. Measured with immunoSEQ multiplex PCR; TCRdb has only the in-frame clones, and not every one. The sample has 83,000 or so clones; roughly 80% are singletons. Germline V gene lookup returns CDR1 SQVTM and CDR2 ANQGSEA. The CDR3 sequence is 11 residues long. V was shortened by 1 base and J by 7 bases, with 5 bases between the two germline ends. Time point indicated: peripheral blood 6 weeks after treatment start. The rearrangement links TRBV29-1 to TRBJ1-5; D not certain. The sequencing used PBMCs, collected around atezolizumab (anti-PD-L1) treatment. This clonotype was obtained from a man between 65 and 79 years old with urothelial cancer. In DNA, the CDR3 is TGCAGCGTTGAAGGCGGACAGCCCCAGCATTTT. Its translation is CSVEGGQPQHF.